This T cell receptor (beta chain) was sequenced during a study of human T cells and chemical hapten exposure. About the study: The upper back received 0.01% DPC by patch testing, with results read at 6 days. Points from the study as a whole: Each of the donors had alopecia, so their immune responses may not resemble those of healthy people.

A few counts support this clonotype. Its antigen is unidentified. Specified time point: pre-sensitization, week 0. The sample's treatment: therapeutic diphenylcyclopropenone sensitization with weekly scalp DPC. The CDR3 runs 13 residues. The V gene end was trimmed by 6 bases and the J gene end by 5 bases; junction bases not matched to a gene: 5. The germline gives CDR1 DFQATT, CDR2 SNEGSKA (reference sequence). Library construction involved attaching unique molecular identifiers to individual cDNA molecules, which allowed quantitative, reproducible TCR counting. TCRdb called the RACE reads again in MiXCR, with one record for every CDR3 protein. Of about 380,000 distinct CDR3 sequences in the sample, roughly 4.6% were seen once.

The clonotype originates from a woman aged 50 to 65 with alopecia areata. Some clones in this sample may be carry-over from other donors' samples. Sequenced here: whole blood, sampled in connection with sensitization to the hapten diphenylcyclopropenone (DPC). The genes are TRBV20-1 and TRBJ1-4; 8 positions match TRBD1. The CDR3 region is CSAGTGNNEKLFF. The CDR3 DNA is TGCAGTGCCGGGACAGGCAACAATGAAAAACTGTTTTTT.